This T cell receptor (beta chain) was identified in a study of spatial heterogeneity in lung cancer. The wider study: Alpha-chain sequences were consistently detected in smaller numbers than beta-chain sequences.

Trimming removed 2 bases from V and 0 bases from J, with 7 bases in between. CDR3 length: 14 residues. The germline V gene encodes CDR1 SGHRS and CDR2 YFSETQ. The time point denotes: sample taken at primary tumor resection. Unsorted samples of tumor, nontumor lung or frozen PBMC had their whole RNA sequenced. MiXCR, applied by TCRdb to the 5' RACE reads, yields one record per CDR3 protein. Of around 50,000 distinct CDR3 sequences in the sample, approximately 7.6% were seen once. The source is a female donor with early-stage non-small cell lung cancer. The chain links TRBV5-1 to TRBJ2-3, with unresolved D. This specimen consisted of PBMCs, obtained at surgery. DNA of the CDR3: TGCGCCAGCAGCTTACGGGTTAGCACAGATACGCAGTATTTT. This translates into CASSLRVSTDTQYF.